Listed below are T cell receptor beta chains from one sample, sequenced in a study of Graves' ophthalmopathy and Graves' hyperthyroidism. TCRdb re-called the multiplex PCR reads through MiXCR, storing one row per CDR3 protein. Here the sample spans about 400,000 distinct CDR3 sequences, about 18% being singletons. Specimen: peripheral blood. Receptors originate from a woman aged 18-30 years with Graves' ophthalmopathy. The conserved cysteine and the conserved F or W are not part of the CDR3 here. Fields, in order: CDR3 protein, V gene, J gene.

CDR3 protein: ASTPRGRMVSEAF
V gene: TRBV6-1
J gene: TRBJ1-1

CDR3 protein: SVLRTGFYT
V gene: TRBV29-1
J gene: TRBJ1-2

CDR3 protein: ASSRTGGIYNSPLH
V gene: TRBV12-3/TRBV12-4
J gene: TRBJ1-6

CDR3 protein: ASSLGRDRQNSPLH
V gene: TRBV28
J gene: TRBJ1-6

CDR3 protein: ASSLLEVPSFLDTIY
V gene: TRBV28
J gene: TRBJ1-3

CDR3 protein: ASSPGGAHTSYEQY
V gene: TRBV4-3
J gene: TRBJ2-7

CDR3 protein: ASSSGGGLGSDEQY
V gene: TRBV7-8
J gene: TRBJ2-7

CDR3 protein: ASSSGALSGGAYEQY
V gene: TRBV28
J gene: TRBJ2-7

CDR3 protein: ASSPGQGNYQPQH
V gene: TRBV6-1
J gene: TRBJ1-5

CDR3 protein: ASSLTGDYEQY
V gene: TRBV7-2
J gene: TRBJ2-7

CDR3 protein: ASSRDFQEAF
V gene: TRBV5-1
J gene: TRBJ1-1

CDR3 protein: ASSLGLADTYEQY
V gene: TRBV11-1
J gene: TRBJ2-7

CDR3 protein: ASSPNRGSYEQY
V gene: TRBV11-2
J gene: TRBJ2-7

CDR3 protein: ASSSIGGLGDSGNTIY
V gene: TRBV5-1
J gene: TRBJ1-3

CDR3 protein: AWSGQSYEQY
V gene: TRBV30
J gene: TRBJ2-7

CDR3 protein: AAQPGTLKVGTEAF
V gene: TRBV10-3
J gene: TRBJ1-1

CDR3 protein: ASSLLGGQNQPQH
V gene: TRBV12-3/TRBV12-4
J gene: TRBJ1-5

CDR3 protein: ASRSLGRDFGNQPQH
V gene: TRBV6-2/TRBV6-3
J gene: TRBJ1-5

CDR3 protein: AADDRVGTEAF
V gene: TRBV28
J gene: TRBJ1-1

CDR3 protein: SARPRGGGSAELF
V gene: TRBV20-1
J gene: TRBJ2-2

CDR3 protein: ASSFYRAQRYGYT
V gene: TRBV27
J gene: TRBJ1-2

CDR3 protein: ASSPTVRNSGLAQY
V gene: TRBV7-2
J gene: TRBJ2-5

CDR3 protein: ASSSPPRNTEAF
V gene: TRBV11-2
J gene: TRBJ1-1

CDR3 protein: ASSQLNYEQY
V gene: TRBV3-1
J gene: TRBJ2-7

CDR3 protein: ASSEGAISNQPQH
V gene: TRBV6-1
J gene: TRBJ1-5

CDR3 protein: ASSLNTGSDGYT
V gene: TRBV5-5
J gene: TRBJ1-2

CDR3 protein: AISVGTSYEQY
V gene: TRBV10-3
J gene: TRBJ2-7